Included here is one T cell receptor beta chain sequence, with context. The data were taken from a study of blood T cell repertoires in COVID-19. The authors' processing: Nucleated cell number was recorded as an estimate derived from reference gene primer amplification. Assay: immunoSEQ multiplex PCR; the TCRdb copy retains only in-frame clones and omits some. V, J and clone size reflect that table, while D and trimming were determined from the DNA. The data hold 180,000 or so clones, with approximately 83% observed a single time. The CDR3 consists of 15 residues. V was cut by 8 bases and J by 2 bases, with 19 bases left in between. Germline V gene lookup returns CDR1 SEHNR and CDR2 FQNEAQ (reference sequence). Seattle-derived patients entered the study during active infection and were followed longitudinally.

Sequencing was done on a sample of peripheral blood. This receptor was identified in a woman between 35 and 50 years old with COVID-19, enrolled during active disease. The gene calls are TRBV7-9 and TRBJ2-7; D unclear. Here the CDR3 DNA reads TGTGCCAGCCGTCTTTCGTCGGGTAGACCCTACGAGCAGTACTTC. Encoded protein: CASRLSSGRPYEQYF.